This T cell receptor (beta chain) came from a study of T-cell reconstitution after alpha-beta-depleted transplantation in children. TCRbeta library construction was performed incorporating unique molecular identifiers. MiXCR, run by TCRdb on the PCR reads, gives a single entry per CDR3 protein. The table has over 400,000 distinct CDR3 sequences, approximately 12% seen once. Germline CDR1 reads ENHRY; CDR2 reads SYGVKD. Between the trimmed V and J ends, which lost 10 bases and 4 bases, there was a span of 8 bases. The CDR3 runs to 11 residues. The clonotype originates from a human donor who donated a stem cell graft to a child with combined immunodeficiency. Material: PBMCs from the stem cell graft donor, obtained from the stem cell graft. This chain uses TRBV10-3 with TRBJ2-1; tentatively, D is TRBD2 (6 bases). The CDR3 region has the DNA TGTGCCAGCGGGACTTACAATGAGCAGTTCTTC. This translates into CASGTYNEQFF.